These T cell receptor beta chains were read from a single sample in a study of technical replicates of blood from a few donors. Some clones are missing from TCRdb's copy, which holds only in-frame ones; the method was immunoSEQ multiplex PCR. The sample includes around 83,000 clones, around 94% of them seen just once. The sequencing input was T cells isolated from PBMCs. These receptors originate from a human donor in good health. CDR3s include the opening cysteine and the closing phenylalanine or tryptophan. Each record gives: V gene, D gene, clone size, J gene, CDR3 length, CDR3 protein, CDR3 DNA. D genes are given only for firm matches. Size is stated for part of the rows, as once, few or many counts, or as a class when the clone is expanded.

TRBV10-3	TRBD2	-	TRBJ2-7	14	CAISATSGFYEQYF	TGTGCCATCAGTGCTACTAGCGGATTCTACGAGCAGTACTTC
TRBV14	TRBD1	-	TRBJ2-5	14	CASSQLGQQETQYF	TGTGCCAGCAGCCAATTGGGACAGCAAGAGACCCAGTACTTC
TRBV5-1	TRBD1	-	TRBJ2-5	14	CASSSTGTGKTQYF	TGCGCCAGCAGCTCTACCGGGACAGGGAAGACCCAGTACTTC
TRBV28	-	few	TRBJ2-2	14	CASSYGSRLGELFF	TGTGCCAGCAGTTACGGATCTAGACTCGGGGAGCTGTTTTTT
TRBV29-1	TRBD1	-	TRBJ1-2	13	CSVGTGEAYGYTF	TGCAGCGTGGGGACAGGGGAAGCCTATGGCTACACCTTC
TRBV18	-	-	TRBJ1-5	15	CASSPGRASNQPQHF	TGTGCCAGCTCCCCAGGGAGGGCGAGCAATCAGCCCCAGCATTTT
TRBV27	-	once	TRBJ2-7	15	CASSLRGSLSYEQYF	TGTGCCAGCAGTTTACGGGGAAGCCTCTCCTACGAGCAGTACTTC
TRBV27	-	-	TRBJ2-3	16	CASSLYKGSGTDTQYF	TGTGCCAGCAGTCTCTATAAGGGGTCGGGCACAGATACGCAGTATTTT
TRBV29-1	TRBD1	-	TRBJ2-1	12	CSVEVGQGVQFF	TGCAGCGTTGAGGTGGGACAGGGTGTGCAGTTCTTC
TRBV7-6	-	-	TRBJ2-1	15	CASSPRPLVYDEQFF	TGTGCCAGCAGCCCACGGCCCCTAGTTTACGATGAGCAGTTCTTC
TRBV6-1	-	-	TRBJ2-2	15	CASTPLPTNTGELFF	TGTGCCAGCACGCCTCTACCGACAAACACCGGGGAGCTGTTTTTT
TRBV7-3	-	-	TRBJ2-3	16	CASSPRGGGSTDTQYF	TGTGCCAGCAGCCCTCGGGGAGGGGGTAGCACAGATACGCAGTATTTT
TRBV7-2	TRBD1	-	TRBJ2-7	15	CASSHPGTEVYEQYF	TGTGCCAGCAGCCATCCCGGGACAGAAGTCTACGAGCAGTACTTC
TRBV5-1	TRBD2	-	TRBJ2-1	17	CASSYRQWTSGDNEQFF	TGCGCCAGCAGTTATAGACAGTGGACTAGCGGAGACAATGAGCAGTTCTTC
TRBV6-1	-	-	TRBJ2-4	16	CASSEYGGLAKNIQYF	TGTGCCAGCAGTGAATACGGCGGACTAGCCAAAAACATTCAGTACTTC
TRBV2	-	-	TRBJ1-2	13	CASTAGRDYGYTF	TGTGCCAGCACGGCCGGGAGGGACTATGGCTACACCTTC
TRBV6-6	TRBD2	-	TRBJ2-3	13	CASSDKGLGRQYF	TGTGCCAGCAGTGATAAAGGACTAGGAAGGCAGTATTTT
TRBV9	-	once	TRBJ1-5	14	CASSVGQDNQPQHF	TGTGCCAGCAGCGTAGGGCAGGACAATCAGCCCCAGCATTTT
TRBV5-4	TRBD1	-	TRBJ2-2	15	CASSSRQGHTGELFF	TGTGCCAGCAGCTCGAGACAGGGACACACCGGGGAGCTGTTTTTT
TRBV10-1	TRBD2	-	TRBJ2-1	17	CASSGRASGRNYNEQFF	TGCGCCAGCAGTGGGCGGGCTAGCGGGAGAAACTACAATGAGCAGTTCTTC
TRBV10-2	TRBD1	few	TRBJ1-1	14	CASSRTGVNTEAFF	TGCGCCAGCAGTAGGACAGGGGTGAACACTGAAGCTTTCTTT
TRBV29-1	TRBD1	-	TRBJ2-4	13	CSVAGQGGNIQYF	TGCAGCGTGGCGGGACAGGGTGGGAACATTCAGTACTTC